These 3 T cell receptor beta chains came from one sample sequenced in a study of T-cell reconstitution after alpha-beta-depleted transplantation in children. Unique molecular identifiers were used in preparing the TCRbeta library. TCRdb re-called the PCR reads with MiXCR, one entry per CDR3 protein. The sample lists 45,000 to 55,000 distinct CDR3 sequences, around 9% seen once, with about 25% in the top ten. This sample comprised PBMCs, mostly from graft donor cells, obtained 60 days after TCRalphabeta/CD19-depleted stem cell transplant. The receptors derive from a male patient aged 2 to 10 who had a stem cell transplant for chronic granulomatous disease, so the T cells may come from the graft donor.

In the case of this clonotype: A read error may be the cause here, since a much bigger clone is one base away. It is likely a read error, because the conserved phenylalanine at the end of the CDR3 is missing. J is TRBJ2-7 and V is TRBV20-1; TRBD1 might be the D (7 bases). The length of the CDR3 is 15 residues. Looked up from germline, CDR1 is DFQATT and CDR2 is SNEGSKA (reference sequence). V was cut by 0 bases and J by 6 bases, with 18 bases left in between. The CDR3 sequence: CSARDPGGGGSEQYL. In nucleotides, the CDR3 is TGCAGTGCTAGAGATCCAGGGGGAGGTGGTTCCGAGCAGTACCTC.

By share of the sample, this clonotype is medium-sized. This chain uses TRBV4-1 with TRBJ1-1, with D uncertain. V shed 2 bases and J shed 1 base, with 17 bases lying between them. Germline loops: CDR1 MGHRA, CDR2 YSYEKL. The CDR3 is 17 residues long. The CDR3 region has the DNA TGCGCCAGCAGCCAAAAGCCTGAAGGCCGGGGGAACACTGAAGCTTTCTTT. Protein: CASSQKPEGRGNTEAFF.

This clonotype was observed at least ten times. The rearrangement links TRBV11-2 to TRBJ2-6; D remains unclear. CDR1 and CDR2 from the germline V gene are SGHAT and FQNNGV. The length of the CDR3 is 13 residues. Trimming removed 5 bases at V and 3 bases at J, with 5 bases between. The CDR3 reads CASSGGGANVLTF. The CDR3 DNA reads TGTGCCAGCAGCGGTGGTGGGGCCAACGTCCTGACTTTC.